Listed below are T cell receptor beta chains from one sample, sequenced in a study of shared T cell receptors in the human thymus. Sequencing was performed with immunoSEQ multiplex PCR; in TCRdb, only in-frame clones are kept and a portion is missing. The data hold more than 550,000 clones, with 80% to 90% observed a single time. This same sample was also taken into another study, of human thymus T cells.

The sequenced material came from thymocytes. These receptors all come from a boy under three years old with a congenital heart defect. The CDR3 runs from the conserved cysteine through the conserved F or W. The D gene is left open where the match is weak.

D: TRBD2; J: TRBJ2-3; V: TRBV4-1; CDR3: CASSQVFELAGPTDTQYF
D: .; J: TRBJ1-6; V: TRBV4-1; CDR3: CASSQDLPGPLHF
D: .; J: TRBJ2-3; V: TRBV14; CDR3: CASSQSPGRREAGTDTQYF
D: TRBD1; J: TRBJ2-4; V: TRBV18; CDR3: CASSPLTQGAGNIQYF
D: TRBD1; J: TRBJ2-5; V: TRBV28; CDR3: CASGTGGEETQYF
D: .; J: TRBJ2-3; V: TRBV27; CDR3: CASKPLVGGATDTQYF
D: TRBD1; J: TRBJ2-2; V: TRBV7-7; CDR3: CASSHMGTGDRSNTGELFF
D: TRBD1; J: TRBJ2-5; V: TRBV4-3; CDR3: CASSPLDRVQETQYF
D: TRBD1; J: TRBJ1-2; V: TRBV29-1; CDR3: CSVHRGLNYGYTF
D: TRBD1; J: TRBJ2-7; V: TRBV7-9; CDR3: CASSSPGGEQYF
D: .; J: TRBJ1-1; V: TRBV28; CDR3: CASSFGGQKNTEAFF
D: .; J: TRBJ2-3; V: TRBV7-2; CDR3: CASSPAGAPDTQYF
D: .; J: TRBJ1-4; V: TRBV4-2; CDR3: CASSQDFYGDPTDTNEKLFF
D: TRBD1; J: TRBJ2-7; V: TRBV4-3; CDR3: CASSQVGQGFSYEQYF
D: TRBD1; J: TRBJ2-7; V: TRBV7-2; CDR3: CASSPLDRAIPSYEQYF
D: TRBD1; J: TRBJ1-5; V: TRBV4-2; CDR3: CASSQGRGQGLLSNQPQHF
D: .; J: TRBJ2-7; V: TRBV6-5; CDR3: CASSSQGTYEQYF
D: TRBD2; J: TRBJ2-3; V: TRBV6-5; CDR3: CASSSSGRAGDTQYF
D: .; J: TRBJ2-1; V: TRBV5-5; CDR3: CASSLFVTVTYNEQFF
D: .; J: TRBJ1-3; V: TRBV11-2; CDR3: CASSLRTQLKDSSGNTIYF
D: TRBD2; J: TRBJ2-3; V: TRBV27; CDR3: CASSSAGSKDTQYF
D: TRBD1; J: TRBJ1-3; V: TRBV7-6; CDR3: CASSGPGGSGNTIYF
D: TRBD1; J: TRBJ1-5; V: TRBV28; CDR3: CASSGQADQPQHF
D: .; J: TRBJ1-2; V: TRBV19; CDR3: CASSIQAGYTF
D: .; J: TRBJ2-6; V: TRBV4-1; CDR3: CASSQVQGSGANVLTF
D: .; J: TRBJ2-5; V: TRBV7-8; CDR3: CASSLDSGGEETQYF
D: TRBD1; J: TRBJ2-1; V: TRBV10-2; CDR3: CASRTPGQGTGRFF
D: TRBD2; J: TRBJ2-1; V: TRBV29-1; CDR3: CSVKGLAVGSGPYNEQFF
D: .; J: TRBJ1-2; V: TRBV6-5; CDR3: CASSYRTGNYGYTF
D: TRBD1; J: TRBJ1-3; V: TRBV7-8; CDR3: CASSLAGGTGDGNTIYF
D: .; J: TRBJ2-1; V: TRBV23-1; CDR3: CASTQIQGFNEQFF
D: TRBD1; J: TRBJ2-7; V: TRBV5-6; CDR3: CASSSGTGGEQYF
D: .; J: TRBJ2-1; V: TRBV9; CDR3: CASSLTASRGYNEQFF
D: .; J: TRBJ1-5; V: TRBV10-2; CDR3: CASGTKTYSNQPQHF
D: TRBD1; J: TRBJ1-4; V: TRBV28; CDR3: CASSDTDRANEKLFF
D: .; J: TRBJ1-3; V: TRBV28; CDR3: CASNATQRTIYF
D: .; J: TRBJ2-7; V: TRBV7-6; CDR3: CASSLAVGIAASRGELYEQYF
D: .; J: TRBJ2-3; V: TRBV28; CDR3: CASSSRESTDTQYF
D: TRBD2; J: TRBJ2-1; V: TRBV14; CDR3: CASSQRPGGILSYNEQFF
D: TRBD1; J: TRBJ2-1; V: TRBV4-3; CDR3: CASSQDRRQGGDEQFF
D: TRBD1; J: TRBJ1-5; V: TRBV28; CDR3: CASSRRDRVQWQPQHF